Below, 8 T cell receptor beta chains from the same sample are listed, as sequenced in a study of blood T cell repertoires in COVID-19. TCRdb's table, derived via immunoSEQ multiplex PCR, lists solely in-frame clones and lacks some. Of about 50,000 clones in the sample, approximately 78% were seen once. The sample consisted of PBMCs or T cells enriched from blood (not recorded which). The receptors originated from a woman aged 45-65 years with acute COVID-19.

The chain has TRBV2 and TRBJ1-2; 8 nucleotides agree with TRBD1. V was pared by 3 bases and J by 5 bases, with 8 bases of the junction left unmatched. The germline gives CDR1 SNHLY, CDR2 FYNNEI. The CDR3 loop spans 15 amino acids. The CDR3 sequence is CASSDWDRPAYGYTF. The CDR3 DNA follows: TGTGCCAGCAGTGATTGGGACAGGCCCGCATATGGCTACACCTTC.

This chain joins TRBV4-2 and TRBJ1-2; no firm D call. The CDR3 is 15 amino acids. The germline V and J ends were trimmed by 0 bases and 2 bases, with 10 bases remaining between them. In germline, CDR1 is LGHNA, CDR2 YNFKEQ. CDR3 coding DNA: TGTGCCAGCAGCCAAGATTGGGCCGGAAACTATGGCTACACCTTC. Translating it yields CASSQDWAGNYGYTF.

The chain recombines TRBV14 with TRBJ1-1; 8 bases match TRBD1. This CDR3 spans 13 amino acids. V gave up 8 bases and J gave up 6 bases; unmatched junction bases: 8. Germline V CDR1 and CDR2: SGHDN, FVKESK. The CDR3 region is CASSRTGRPEAFF. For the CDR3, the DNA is TGTGCCAGCTCCCGGACAGGGAGGCCTGAAGCTTTCTTT.

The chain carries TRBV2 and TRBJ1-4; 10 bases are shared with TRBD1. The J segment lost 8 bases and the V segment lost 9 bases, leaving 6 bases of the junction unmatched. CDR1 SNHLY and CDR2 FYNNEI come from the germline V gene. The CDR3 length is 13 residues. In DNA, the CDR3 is TGTGCCAGTGGCGGGACAGGGGCCGAAAAACTGTTTTTT. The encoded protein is CASGGTGAEKLFF.

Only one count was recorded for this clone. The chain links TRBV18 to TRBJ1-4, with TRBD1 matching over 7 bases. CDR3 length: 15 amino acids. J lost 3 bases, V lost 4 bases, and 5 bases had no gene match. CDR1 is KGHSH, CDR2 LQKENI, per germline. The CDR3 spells CASSRGQAANEKLFF. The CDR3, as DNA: TGTGCCAGCTCACGAGGACAGGCTGCTAATGAAAAACTGTTTTTT.

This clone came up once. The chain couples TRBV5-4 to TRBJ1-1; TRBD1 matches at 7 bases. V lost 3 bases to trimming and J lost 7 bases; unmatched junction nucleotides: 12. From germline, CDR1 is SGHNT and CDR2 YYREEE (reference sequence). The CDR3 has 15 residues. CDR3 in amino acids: CASSSPTGRKDEAFF. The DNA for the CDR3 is TGTGCCAGCAGCTCCCCGACAGGGAGGAAGGATGAAGCTTTCTTT.

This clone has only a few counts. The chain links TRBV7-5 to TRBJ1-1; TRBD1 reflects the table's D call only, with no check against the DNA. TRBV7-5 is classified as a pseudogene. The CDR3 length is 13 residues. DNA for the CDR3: TGTGCCAGAAGCTCCGAACAGGGCTCAGAAGCTTTCTTT. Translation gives CARSSEQGSEAFF.

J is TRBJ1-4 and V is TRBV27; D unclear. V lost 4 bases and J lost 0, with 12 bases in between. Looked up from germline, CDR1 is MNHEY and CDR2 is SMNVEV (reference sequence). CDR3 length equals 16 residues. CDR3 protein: CASSSWPSSTNEKLFF. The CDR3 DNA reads TGTGCCAGCAGTTCCTGGCCTTCCTCAACTAATGAAAAACTGTTTTTT.